This TCR beta chain is drawn from a study of early T cells in non-severe SARS-CoV-2 infection. Study-wide results and caveats: VDJdb matching favored anti-spike CD8 responses, missing private and CD4 specificities.

Individual cDNA molecules were tagged with unique molecular identifiers, the study reported. Via MiXCR, TCRdb re-called the 5' RACE reads, giving one row per CDR3 protein. The table records 70,000 or so distinct CDR3 sequences, around 9.9% of them present only once. This clonotype was observed at least ten times. Its antigen is unidentified. The CDR3 contains 12 residues. Germline loops: CDR1 MNHNY, CDR2 SVGAGI (reference sequence). The V gene lost 2 bases and the J gene lost 8 bases, with 9 bases spanning the gap. Sequencing was carried out using whole blood. This TCR came from an adult who was a healthcare worker with PCR-confirmed SARS-CoV-2 infection or an uninfected control (not recorded which). The chain couples TRBV6-6 to TRBJ1-2; the D is unclear. The CDR3 DNA is TGTGCCAGCAGTTACGAAGGAGGCGGCTACACCTTC. Amino acids: CASSYEGGGYTF.